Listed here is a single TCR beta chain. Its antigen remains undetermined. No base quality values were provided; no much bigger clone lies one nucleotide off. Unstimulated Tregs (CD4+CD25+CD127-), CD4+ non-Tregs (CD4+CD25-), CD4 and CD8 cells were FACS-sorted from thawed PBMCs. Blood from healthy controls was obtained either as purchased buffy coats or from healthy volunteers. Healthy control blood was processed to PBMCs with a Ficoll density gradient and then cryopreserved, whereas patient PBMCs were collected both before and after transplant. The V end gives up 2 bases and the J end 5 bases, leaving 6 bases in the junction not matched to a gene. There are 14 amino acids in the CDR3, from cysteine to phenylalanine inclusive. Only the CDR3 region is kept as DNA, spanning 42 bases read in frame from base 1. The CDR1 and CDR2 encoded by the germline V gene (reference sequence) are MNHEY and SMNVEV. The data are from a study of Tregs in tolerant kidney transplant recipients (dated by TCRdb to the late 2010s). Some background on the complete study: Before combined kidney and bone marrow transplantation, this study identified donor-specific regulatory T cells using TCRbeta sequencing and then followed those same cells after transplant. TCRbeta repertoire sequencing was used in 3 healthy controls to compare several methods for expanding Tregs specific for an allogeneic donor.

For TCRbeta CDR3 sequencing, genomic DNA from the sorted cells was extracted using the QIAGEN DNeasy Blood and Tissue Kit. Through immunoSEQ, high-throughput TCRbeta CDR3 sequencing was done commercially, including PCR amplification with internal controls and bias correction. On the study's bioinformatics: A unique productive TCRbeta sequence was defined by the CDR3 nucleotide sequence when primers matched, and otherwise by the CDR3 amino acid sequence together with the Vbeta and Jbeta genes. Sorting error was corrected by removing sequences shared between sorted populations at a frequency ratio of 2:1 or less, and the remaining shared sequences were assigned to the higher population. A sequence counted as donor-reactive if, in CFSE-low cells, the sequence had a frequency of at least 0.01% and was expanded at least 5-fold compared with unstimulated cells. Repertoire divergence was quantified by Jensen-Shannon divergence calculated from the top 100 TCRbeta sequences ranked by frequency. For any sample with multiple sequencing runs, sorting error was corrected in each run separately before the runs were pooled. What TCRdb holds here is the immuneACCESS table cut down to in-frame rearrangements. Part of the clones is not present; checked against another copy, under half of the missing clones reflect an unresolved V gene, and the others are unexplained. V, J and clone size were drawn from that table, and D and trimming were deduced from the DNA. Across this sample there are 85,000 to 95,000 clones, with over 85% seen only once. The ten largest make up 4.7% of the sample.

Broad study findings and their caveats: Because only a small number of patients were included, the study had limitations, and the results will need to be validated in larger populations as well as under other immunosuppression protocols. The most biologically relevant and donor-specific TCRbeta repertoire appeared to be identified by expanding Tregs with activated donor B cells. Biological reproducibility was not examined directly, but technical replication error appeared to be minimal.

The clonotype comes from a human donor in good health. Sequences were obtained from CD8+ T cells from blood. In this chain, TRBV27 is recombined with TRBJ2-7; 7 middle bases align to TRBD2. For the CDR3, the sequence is CASSLGRESDEQYF. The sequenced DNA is TGTGCCAGCAGTTTAGGGCGGGAGTCTGACGAGCAGTACTTC.